This T cell receptor (beta chain) came from a study of breast tumors, draining lymph nodes, adjacent tissues. General observations from the study: Tumors had less TCR diversity than lymph nodes, more than nontumor tissue. Data only fit, rather than demonstrated, lymph node origin of most tumor T cells. Compared with basal-like, luminal-like tumors shared significantly more repertoire with nontumor tissue.

This CDR3 is built from 12 residues. V was shortened by 6 bases and J by 4 bases, with 9 bases between the two germline ends. The lymph nodes were axillary draining lymph nodes from breast cancer patients. MiXCR, applied by TCRdb to the multiplex PCR reads, yields one record per CDR3 protein. The sample consists of roughly 220,000 distinct CDR3 sequences, less than 40% of them appearing once. The sample holds many counts of this clonotype. Its matching antigen is unknown. Sequencing was performed on axillary lymph node tissue. This receptor was identified in a female donor with breast cancer. Some clones in this sample may be carry-over from other donors' samples. The chain employs TRBV12-3 or TRBV12-4 and TRBJ2-5; no firm D call. CDR3 sequence (DNA): TGTGCCAGCAGAGACCGACGAGAGACCCAGTACTTC. Protein: CASRDRRETQYF.